This is a list of T cell receptor beta chains from one sample in a study of early stage breast cancer tumors. Generated by immunoSEQ multiplex PCR, the TCRdb table keeps only in-frame clones and is missing some. The table has tens of thousands of clones, roughly two thirds seen once. Source material: blood. These receptors came from a person aged 45-60 years with breast cancer. The CDR3 runs from the conserved cysteine through the conserved F or W. Each record gives: V gene, D gene, J gene, CDR3 protein. The D gene is left open where the match is weak.

TRBV30	TRBD2	TRBJ2-1	CAWGGDNNEQFF
TRBV7-9	TRBD2	TRBJ2-1	CASSPSGRGNEQFF
TRBV5-1	TRBD2	TRBJ2-3	CASSLVTSGRADTQYF
TRBV7-3	TRBD1	TRBJ2-5	CASSAGGKETQYF
TRBV30	.	TRBJ2-2	CAWNEGAGELFF
TRBV5-1	TRBD1	TRBJ2-7	CASSWTGTGAYEQYF
TRBV4-1	.	TRBJ2-7	CASSEYDRPTGSYEQYF
TRBV28	.	TRBJ1-2	CASSITVSNYGYTF
TRBV5-1	.	TRBJ2-7	CASSPGGLNSYEQYF
TRBV18	TRBD1	TRBJ2-2	CASSPDRVGTGELFF
TRBV7-9	TRBD2	TRBJ2-3	CASSLVSGRPDTQYF
TRBV7-3	.	TRBJ2-7	CASSLVEGAKYF
TRBV19	.	TRBJ1-3	CASSPQALLSGNTIYF
TRBV29-1	.	TRBJ2-1	CSVVGTSQPNEQFF
TRBV27	.	TRBJ2-7	CASSGGLPHYEQYF
TRBV6-6	.	TRBJ2-5	CASSWTTSGTQYF
TRBV5-6	.	TRBJ1-5	CASTRRGGNQPQHF
TRBV7-2	TRBD1	TRBJ1-1	CASSTRTGTVNKAFF
TRBV11-1	.	TRBJ2-7	CASSSSNYEQYF
TRBV7-9	.	TRBJ2-7	CASSSGQSYEQYF
TRBV18	.	TRBJ1-1	CASSPDRGNTEAFF
TRBV5-4	TRBD1	TRBJ2-5	CASSLAPGQGETQYF
TRBV6-6	.	TRBJ1-1	CASTTTLEAFF
TRBV5-1	.	TRBJ2-7	CASGQLGSYEQYF
TRBV4-3	TRBD2	TRBJ2-7	CASSQVAGEPYEQYF
TRBV11-3	.	TRBJ2-1	CASSELNNEQFF
TRBV7-8	.	TRBJ2-1	CASSLAPPEYNEQFF
TRBV19	TRBD1	TRBJ2-2	CASSPGTGGTGELFF
TRBV5-1	.	TRBJ2-1	CASSLAASSYNEQFF
TRBV21-1	.	TRBJ2-2	CASSKEAERGRNTGELFF
TRBV5-1	TRBD1	TRBJ1-2	CASSPQGADYTF
TRBV2	.	TRBJ2-7	CASSETYEQYF
TRBV5-5	.	TRBJ2-7	CASSLVGRAYEQYF
TRBV9	.	TRBJ1-2	CASSALGAGADYTF
TRBV5-1	TRBD2	TRBJ2-1	CASEGTSGNEQFF
TRBV7-8	.	TRBJ1-1	CASSLAWASNTEAFF
TRBV7-9	.	TRBJ2-1	CASSRRTGTHDEQFF
TRBV27	TRBD2	TRBJ2-5	CASSSGLAGVYPYF
TRBV18	.	TRBJ2-5	CASSDLRDKETQYF
TRBV6-1	.	TRBJ1-5	CASSGQLNQPQHF
TRBV10-3	TRBD1	TRBJ1-2	CAISEASGTGDGYTF
TRBV27	TRBD1	TRBJ2-1	CATGDRDSSNEQFF
TRBV2	TRBD2	TRBJ2-1	CASDPSGRAPQFF